This T cell receptor (beta chain) was sequenced for a study of T cell responses to AZD1222 COVID-19 vaccine. The germline CDR1 and CDR2 sequences are SQVTM and ANQGSEA. This CDR3 spans 12 amino acids. V was trimmed by 3 bases and J by 1 base, leaving 6 bases between them. Repertoires were generated with immunoSEQ multiplex PCR, while TCRdb's copy carries only in-frame clones and drops some. In the table there are about 150,000 clones, about nine tenths of which are singletons. With respect to this clone: Antigen: not known.

Whole-study findings and limits: Of spike-specific TCRs, nearly half reportedly target regions left unmutated in variants. Spike-spanning, vaccine-associated CD4 TCRs were dominant at 160-218 and 743-854.

This TCR came from an adult who received the AZD1222 COVID-19 vaccine. This specimen consisted of peripheral blood, obtained 28 days after the second AZD1222 dose. The rearrangement joins TRBV29-1 to TRBJ2-5; no definite D call. The CDR3, as DNA: TGCAGCGTTGAGGGCACCCAAGAGACCCAGTACTTC. It is translated as CSVEGTQETQYF.